This T cell receptor (beta chain) was captured in a study of cytomegalovirus exposure and HLA in healthy donors. The PCR employed 60 Vbeta primers together with 13 Jbeta primers. Here immunoSEQ multiplex PCR was the method, and the copy in TCRdb shows in-frame clones only, minus some. Found here are about 150,000 clones, roughly three quarters of them singletons; the top ten hold roughly 2%. CDR3 length: 15 amino acids. Germline lookup yields CDR1 MRHNA and CDR2 SNTAGT. The V and J ends lost 5 bases and 2 bases, in that order; junction bases with no gene match: 6. This sequence originates from a man aged 30-40 years in good health and CMV-seronegative. This chain uses TRBV6-4 with TRBJ2-5, with 9 nucleotides matching TRBD1. The specimen sequenced was PBMCs. The CDR3 nucleotides read TGTGCCAGCAGTAGGACAGGGGACCAACAAGAGACCCAGTACTTC. Translated, it gives CASSRTGDQQETQYF.